The T cell receptor beta chain under discussion was sequenced for a study of blood T cell repertoires in COVID-19 (dated by TCRdb to 2018 to 2021). For context, the study as a whole: Samples covering the acute and convalescent phases of COVID-19 were provided by collaborators in the United States, Italy and Spain. The prospective study material was composed of cDNA or gDNA derived from T cells, B-cell-depleted T cells, or PBMCs. The dataset comprised deeply sampled blood TCRbeta repertoires from subjects exposed to, actively infected with, or recovered from COVID-19. A freely available public database, intended as a resource for researchers studying the immune response to SARS-CoV-2, is where the repertoires were released. Samples came from the ongoing ImmuneRACE study (first 160 participants) plus 1,254 subjects from 6 global collaborators. A de-identified subject ID, COVID-19 status, age in years and sex were almost always included in the sample metadata. Where available, HLA class I and class II types were obtained from metadata supplied by the sample provider rather than from assay-based typing. Beyond this particular receptor, the publication reports: How much clinical and demographic metadata was included differed by source and by participant, and the metadata was provided uncurated.

TCRbeta CDR3 regions were amplified from genomic DNA using the immunoSEQ Assay, a bias-controlled multiplex PCR. The paper's processing steps were these. The number of nucleated cells in each sample was estimated from the amplification of reference gene primers within the assay. Sequence reads were collapsed and filtered to measure the absolute abundance of every unique TCRbeta CDR3 rearrangement. Productive Simpson clonality was computed per sample as the square root of Simpson's diversity index over productive rearrangements. In its TCRdb copy, this immuneACCESS table keeps in-frame sequences only and misses some clones. Where compared with another copy, unresolved V genes explain less than half of these, and the others have no known cause. V and J calls and clone size are copied from that table; D and trimming were computed from the DNA. For this sample there are about 340,000 clones; 90% to 95% appear just once. Around 3.5% of the sample comes from the top ten.

About this clone itself: The antigen this receptor binds is unknown. Nothing much larger sits one base from this clone, and base qualities are not available.

A second Seattle source provided samples from volunteer blood donors who had recovered from COVID-19. Each collaborating institution followed its own protocols to collect whole blood in K2EDTA tubes. Collaborator samples were shipped for TCRbeta analysis as frozen whole blood, isolated PBMCs, or DNA extracted from either sample type. CDR1 and CDR2 were assigned from the germline V gene (reference sequence) as MNHEY and SMNVEV. For this chain, trimming is 5 bases at the V end and 8 bases at the J end, and the number of junction bases without a gene match is 7. Including the terminal cysteine and phenylalanine, the CDR3 comprises 14 residues. Only CDR3 DNA is held: 42 bases, read in frame from base 1.

The receptor comes from a woman between 18 and 29 years old who had recovered from COVID-19. The source material was peripheral blood. This chain is built from TRBV27 and TRBJ2-1, with 9 middle bases fitting TRBD1. CDR3 region: CASSPYGTGHEQFF. The bases are TGTGCCAGCAGTCCCTATGGGACAGGGCATGAGCAGTTCTTC.